This T cell receptor (beta chain) was sequenced during a study of molecular identifiers for immune sequencing clone quantification. Study background: Sequencing covered four of five parts into which replicate RNA from around 20,000 or 100,000 naive CD8 cells was split. Findings and limits, study-wide: Underestimation of highly expanded clone sizes could arise where identical TCR molecules share a barcode.

Regarding this clonotype: The antigen is unknown. Just one base apart from a much larger clone, this may be a read error.

This CDR3 spans 18 amino acids. Germline CDR1 SGHDT, CDR2 YYEEEE. TCRdb independently ran MiXCR on the PCR reads; one entry per CDR3 protein. Among hundreds of thousands of distinct CDR3 sequences listed, less than 30% were seen once. The V call is TRBV5-6, the J call TRBJ2-6, with 7 bases lining up with TRBD1. The sequenced material came from naive CD8+ T cells from blood, with Jurkat cell RNA spiked in. Subset described: FACS-sorted CD8+CD4-CCR7+CD45RA+ naive T cells. The sequence was obtained from a human donor in good health. Some libraries in this study had Jurkat cell RNA spiked in. The CDR3: CASSTRDRAFSGTNVLTF. CDR3 coding DNA: TGTGCCAGCAGCACAAGGGACAGAGCGTTCTCTGGGACCAACGTCCTGACTTTC.